The 11 T cell receptor beta chains below were found in one sample sequenced in a study of T cell repertoires in cytomegalovirus infection. TCRdb reprocessed the reads via MiXCR and lists one record per CDR3 protein. The table shows hundreds of thousands of distinct CDR3 sequences, with roughly a third occurring only once. Which antigens these TCRs recognize remains unknown. Material: cultured CD8+ T cells from PBMCs, obtained from culture after CMV antigen stimulation. These receptors all come from a human donor in good health (CMV status not recorded). Some clones in this sample may be carry-over from other donors' samples.

The table lists this clonotype with a few counts. V usage is TRBV10-3 and J usage is TRBJ2-3; D possibly corresponds to TRBD1 (6 bases). The V gene lost 6 bases and the J gene lost 3 bases, with 16 bases spanning the gap. CDR1 ENHRY and CDR2 SYGVKD come from the germline V gene. This CDR3 region has 15 residues. The DNA of the CDR3 is TGTGCCATCAGGATACGACAGGATCAGACAGATACGCAGTATTTT. This sequence encodes CAIRIRQDQTDTQYF.

The chain is built from TRBV6-2 or TRBV6-3 and TRBJ2-5; the match to TRBD2 covers 7 bases. Losses at the gene ends were 0 bases for V and 4 bases for J; bases not matched to a gene: 5. Germline V gene sequence: CDR1 MNHEY, CDR2 SVGEGT. This CDR3 region has 15 residues. CDR3 DNA: TGTGCCAGCAGTTACTCTTCAGGCGGGAGAGAGACCCAGTACTTC. It yields the protein CASSYSSGGRETQYF.

Comments on this clonotype: A much larger clone differs by one base, so this may be a read error. V usage is TRBV7-8 and J usage is TRBJ2-1, with D possibly TRBD2 on 7 matching bases. CDR1 and CDR2 (germline): SGHVS, FQNEAQ. This CDR3 has 14 residues. CDR3 coding DNA: TGTGCCAGCAGCTTAAGGGGGGACTACAATGAGCAGTTGTTC. It yields the protein CASSLRGDYNEQLF.

This clonotype has more than one count but fewer than ten. This chain connects TRBV15 to TRBJ2-7, with unresolved D. The V gene lost 1 base and the J gene lost 1 base, with 5 bases spanning the gap. Germline loops: CDR1 LNHNV, CDR2 YYDKDF (reference sequence). The CDR3 is 13 residues long. CDR3 coding DNA: TGTGCCACCAGCAGAGCCAGTTCCTACGAGCAGTACGTC. The encoded protein is CATSRASSYEQYV.

This rearrangement joins TRBV9 to TRBJ1-6; no clear D gene. The CDR3 has 17 residues. V shed 3 bases and J shed 5 bases, with 18 bases lying between them. Germline V gives CDR1 SGDLS, CDR2 YYNGEE. CDR3: CASSAPPDTPHNSPLHF. The CDR3 nucleotides are TGTGCCAGCAGCGCCCCCCCCGACACCCCCCATAATTCACCCCTCCACTTT.

This clonotype was seen more than once but under ten times. J is TRBJ2-1 and V is TRBV2; no definite D call. There are 14 residues in the CDR3. Germline V lookup: CDR1 SNHLY, CDR2 FYNNEI. Trimming stripped 8 bases from V and 2 bases from J, with 13 bases between. The CDR3 reads CASSDATTYNEQFF. The CDR3 bases are TGTGCCAGCTCGGATGCCACCACCTACAATGAGCAGTTCTTC.

The chain carries TRBV3-1 and TRBJ2-1; 7 positions match TRBD1. Unmatched junction bases numbered 3, after V lost 0 bases and J lost 7 bases. CDR1 and CDR2 from the germline V gene are LGHDT and YNNKEL (reference sequence). The CDR3 contains 14 residues. The CDR3 DNA reads as TGTGCCAGCAGCCAAGAGGACAGGAGGAATGAGCAGTTCTTC. Translation: CASSQEDRRNEQFF.

This clonotype appeared a few times. This chain connects TRBV7-6 to TRBJ2-5; D is perhaps TRBD1 or TRBD2 (5 bases each). V shed 5 bases and J shed 4 bases, with 14 bases lying between them. The CDR3 runs to 14 residues. Per the germline V gene, CDR1 is SGHVS and CDR2 is FNYEAQ. The CDR3 region is CASSLLGARETQYF. The CDR3 coding sequence is TGTGCCAGCAGCCTTCTCGGGGCGCGAGAGACCCAGTACTTC.

The V and J genes are TRBV28 and TRBJ2-7; D assignment may be TRBD1 or TRBD2 (6 bases each). Germline loops: CDR1 MDHEN, CDR2 SYDVKM. The V end lost 5 bases, the J end lost 2 bases, and 16 bases lay between the germline ends. The CDR3 is 15 amino acids. The CDR3 here is CASSIQGGLTYEQYV. CDR3 bases: TGTGCCAGCAGTATACAGGGAGGCCTAACCTACGAGCAGTACGTC.

This clonotype was seen ten or more times. The chain joins TRBV6-5 to TRBJ2-7, with D unresolved. In germline, CDR1 is MNHEY, CDR2 SVGAGI. The CDR3 contains 15 residues. V was trimmed by 0 bases and J by 3 bases, leaving 12 bases between them. CDR3 DNA: TGTGCCAGCAGTTACTCCCCGGTTTCGGTCTACGAGCAGTACGTC. Translating it yields CASSYSPVSVYEQYV.

The genes are TRBV5-1 and TRBJ2-2, with D possibly TRBD1 on 5 matching bases. The V end was cut by 0 bases, the J end by 5 bases, with 11 bases between. The CDR3 spans 15 residues. Germline CDR1 is SGHRS and CDR2 is YFSETQ. CDR3 protein: CASSLEGEGTGELFF. CDR3 sequence (DNA): TGCGCCAGCAGCTTGGAAGGGGAAGGGACCGGGGAGCTGTTTTTT.